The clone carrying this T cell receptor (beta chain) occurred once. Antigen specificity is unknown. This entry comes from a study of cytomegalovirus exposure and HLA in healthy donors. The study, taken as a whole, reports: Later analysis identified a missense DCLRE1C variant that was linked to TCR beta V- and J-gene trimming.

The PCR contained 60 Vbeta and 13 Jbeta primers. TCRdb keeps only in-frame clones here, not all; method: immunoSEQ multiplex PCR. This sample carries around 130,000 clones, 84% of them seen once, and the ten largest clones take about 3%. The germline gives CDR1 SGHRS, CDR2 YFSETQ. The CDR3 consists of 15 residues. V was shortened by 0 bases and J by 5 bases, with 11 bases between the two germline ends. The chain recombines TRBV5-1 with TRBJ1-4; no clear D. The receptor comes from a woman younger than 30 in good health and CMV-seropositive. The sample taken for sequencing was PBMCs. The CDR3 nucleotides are TGCGCCAGCAGCTTGGCGGGAGATCGGAATGAAAAACTGTTTTTT. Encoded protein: CASSLAGDRNEKLFF.